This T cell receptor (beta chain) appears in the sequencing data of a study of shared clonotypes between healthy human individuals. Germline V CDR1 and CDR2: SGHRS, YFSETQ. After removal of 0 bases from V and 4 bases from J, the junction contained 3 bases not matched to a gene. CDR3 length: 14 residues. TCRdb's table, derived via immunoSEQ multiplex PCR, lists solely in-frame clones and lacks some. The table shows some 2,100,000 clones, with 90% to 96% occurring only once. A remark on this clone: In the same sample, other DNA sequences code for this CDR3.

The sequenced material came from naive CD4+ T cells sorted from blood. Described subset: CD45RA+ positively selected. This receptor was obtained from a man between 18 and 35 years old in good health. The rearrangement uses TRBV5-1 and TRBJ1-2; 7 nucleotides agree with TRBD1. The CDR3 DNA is TGCGCCAGCAGCTTGGCGCAGGGGGGCTATGGCTACACCTTC. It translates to CASSLAQGGYGYTF. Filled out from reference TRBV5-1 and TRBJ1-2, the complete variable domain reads KAGVTQTPRYLIKTRGQQVTLSCSPISGHRSVSWYQQTPGQGLQFLFEYFSETQRNKGNFPGRFSGRQFSNSRSEMNVSTLELGDSALYLCASSLAQGGYGYTFGSGTRLTVV.